The sequence of this T cell receptor (beta chain) was determined in a study of blood T cell repertoires in COVID-19. On the study more broadly: Samples of COVID-19 (acute and convalescent) were obtained from the United States, Italy and Spain.

How the authors handled the data: Reference gene primers were amplified, and this amplification served to estimate nucleated cell counts. The protocol was immunoSEQ multiplex PCR, while the TCRdb copy is restricted to in-frame clones and leaves out a portion. V, J and clone size derive from that table, while D and trimming were established from the DNA sequence. The sample holds 200,000 to 250,000 clones, 80% to 90% seen once. The sequencing input was peripheral blood. The receptor comes from a man at least 80 years old with acute or convalescent COVID-19.

The CDR3 DNA is TGTGCCAGCAGTCTTATAGCGGGAGGGCCGCACGAGCAGTACTTC. This encodes CASSLIAGGPHEQYF. The chain links TRBV2 to TRBJ2-7; 11 positions match TRBD2. After removal of 5 bases from V and 5 bases from J, the junction contained 8 bases not matched to a gene. Per the germline V gene, CDR1 is SNHLY and CDR2 is FYNNEI. There are 15 residues in the CDR3.